The source of this T cell receptor (beta chain) is a study of beta chain features in type 1 diabetes. The CDR3 covers 13 residues. Germline-derived CDR1 and CDR2 are SGHDN and FVKESK. Trimming took off 4 bases at V and 1 base at J, with 4 bases between the two ends. Study results and limitations: Patients with type 1 diabetes showed fewer VDJ junction insertions and more deletions.

Reverse transcribing all isolated RNA meant expressed TCRB transcripts were sequenced. Profiled with immunoSEQ multiplex PCR; TCRdb holds only in-frame clones, not every one. The sample lists roughly 450,000 clones, approximately 13% occurring once. Concerning this clone: Its antigen remains unidentified. This may come from a read error, since a much larger clone is one base off.

This chain links TRBV14 with TRBJ2-2; D ambiguous. The source is a man between 25 and 39 years old in good health. The material sequenced was naive CD4+ T cells from blood. This chain's CDR3 is CASSPRNTGELFF. The DNA for the CDR3 is TGTGCCAGCAGCCCCAGGAACACCGGGGAGCTGTTTTTT.